This T cell receptor beta chain was obtained from a study of early stage breast cancer tumors. Background on the study: Invasive lobular carcinomas made up about 30% of the 12 ER+/PR+/HER2- tumors.

The J segment lost 4 bases and the V segment lost 1 base, leaving 2 bases of the junction unmatched. The CDR3 length is 15 residues. The germline CDR1 and CDR2 sequences are SGHTA and FQGTGA. Only in-frame clones appear in the TCRdb table, and some are missing; sequencing was by immunoSEQ multiplex PCR. The table lists 5,000 to 6,500 clones, under 70% of them singletons, with around 15% in the top ten. Sampling of the adjacent normal breast tissue occurred roughly 2-4.5 cm from the tumor. Normal breast often needed 100-300 mg of tissue for enough DNA. Sequencing used normal breast tissue next to the tumor. The TCR comes from a person aged 60 to 70 with breast cancer. The chain is built from TRBV7-3 and TRBJ2-3, with TRBD2 identical over 10 bases. The CDR3 loop reads CASSLNSGGADTQYF. Written as DNA, the CDR3 is TGTGCCAGCAGCTTAAACAGCGGGGGGGCAGATACGCAGTATTTT.